This is a list of T cell receptor beta chains from one sample in a study of spatial heterogeneity in lung cancer. TCRdb ran MiXCR on the 5' RACE reads and lists one entry per CDR3 protein. The sample records about 5,900 distinct CDR3 sequences, roughly 15% being singletons. The sequencing here drew on lung tumor tissue, taken at surgery. The receptors originated from a male donor with early-stage non-small cell lung cancer. The CDR3 runs from the conserved cysteine through the conserved F or W. The order of the fields is clone size, V gene, J gene, D gene, CDR3 protein, CDR3 DNA. A D gene is named only where the DNA matches it firmly. Rows may omit the clone size; those that give it use once, few, many or a size class.

clone_size: medium-sized
v_call: TRBV11-2
j_call: TRBJ1-1
d_call: -
cdr3_aa: CASSLGVGGGTEAFF
cdr3_nt: TGTGCCAGCAGCTTAGGAGTGGGGGGCGGCACTGAAGCTTTCTTT

clone_size: medium-sized
v_call: TRBV28
j_call: TRBJ2-1
d_call: -
cdr3_aa: CASSTRTRHNEQFF
cdr3_nt: TGTGCCAGCAGTACTAGGACACGCCACAATGAGCAGTTCTTC

clone_size: medium-sized
v_call: TRBV2
j_call: TRBJ2-3
d_call: -
cdr3_aa: CASSEAQGGPTQYF
cdr3_nt: TGTGCCAGCAGTGAAGCGCAGGGGGGACCCACGCAGTATTTT

clone_size: medium-sized
v_call: TRBV5-1
j_call: TRBJ2-3
d_call: TRBD1
cdr3_aa: CASSGTGSTDTQYF
cdr3_nt: TGCGCCAGCTCCGGGACAGGGTCCACAGATACGCAGTATTTT

clone_size: medium-sized
v_call: TRBV5-6
j_call: TRBJ2-7
d_call: -
cdr3_aa: CASSLIQRDYEQYF
cdr3_nt: TGTGCCAGCAGCTTGATCCAACGGGACTACGAGCAGTACTTC

clone_size: -
v_call: TRBV7-8
j_call: TRBJ2-5
d_call: -
cdr3_aa: CASSLAGLEQETQYF
cdr3_nt: TGTGCCAGCAGCTTAGCAGGCCTCGAACAAGAGACCCAGTACTTC

clone_size: large
v_call: TRBV5-1
j_call: TRBJ2-1
d_call: TRBD1
cdr3_aa: CASSFKTGDSYNEQFF
cdr3_nt: TGCGCCAGCAGCTTCAAAACCGGGGACAGCTACAATGAGCAGTTCTTC

clone_size: -
v_call: TRBV29-1
j_call: TRBJ1-2
d_call: -
cdr3_aa: CSVEERTGYTF
cdr3_nt: TGCAGCGTTGAAGAGAGGACGGGCTACACCTTC

clone_size: medium-sized
v_call: TRBV9
j_call: TRBJ1-1
d_call: -
cdr3_aa: CASSQGMNTEAFF
cdr3_nt: TGTGCCAGCAGCCAAGGGATGAACACTGAAGCTTTCTTT

clone_size: many
v_call: TRBV7-8
j_call: TRBJ1-1
d_call: -
cdr3_aa: CASSFDRGAANTEAFF
cdr3_nt: TGTGCCAGCAGCTTCGATAGGGGCGCGGCGAACACTGAAGCTTTCTTT

clone_size: medium-sized
v_call: TRBV6-1
j_call: TRBJ2-3
d_call: TRBD2
cdr3_aa: CASRSGIAGRTDTQYF
cdr3_nt: TGTGCCAGCAGATCGGGTATAGCGGGACGCACAGATACGCAGTATTTT

clone_size: medium-sized
v_call: TRBV7-2
j_call: TRBJ2-2
d_call: -
cdr3_aa: CASSLPNTGELFF
cdr3_nt: TGTGCCAGCAGCTTACCCAACACCGGGGAGCTGTTTTTT

clone_size: medium-sized
v_call: TRBV28
j_call: TRBJ1-1
d_call: -
cdr3_aa: CASSPPRRGTEAFF
cdr3_nt: TGTGCCAGCAGTCCGCCCCGCCGGGGCACTGAAGCTTTCTTT

clone_size: medium-sized
v_call: TRBV11-3
j_call: TRBJ2-2
d_call: TRBD2
cdr3_aa: CASSDRLAANTGELFF
cdr3_nt: TGTGCCAGCAGCGATAGACTAGCGGCGAACACCGGGGAGCTGTTTTTT

clone_size: -
v_call: TRBV20-1
j_call: TRBJ2-1
d_call: TRBD1
cdr3_aa: CSAAPRDRHNEQFF
cdr3_nt: TGCAGTGCCGCCCCCCGGGACAGACACAATGAGCAGTTCTTC

clone_size: large
v_call: TRBV6-6
j_call: TRBJ2-2
d_call: -
cdr3_aa: CASSYRGTGELFF
cdr3_nt: TGTGCCAGCAGTTATCGGGGGACCGGGGAGCTGTTTTTT

clone_size: medium-sized
v_call: TRBV20-1
j_call: TRBJ2-7
d_call: -
cdr3_aa: CSASKVFYEQYF
cdr3_nt: TGCAGTGCTAGTAAGGTATTCTACGAGCAGTACTTC

clone_size: medium-sized
v_call: TRBV6-2/TRBV6-3
j_call: TRBJ1-2
d_call: -
cdr3_aa: CASSYYGRNGYTF
cdr3_nt: TGTGCCAGCAGTTACTACGGCAGAAATGGCTACACCTTC

clone_size: once
v_call: TRBV4-2
j_call: TRBJ1-5
d_call: -
cdr3_aa: CASSPGSQDQPQHF
cdr3_nt: TGTGCCAGCAGCCCCGGGAGTCAAGATCAGCCCCAGCATTTT

clone_size: few
v_call: TRBV25-1
j_call: TRBJ1-6
d_call: -
cdr3_aa: CASSEVGDWSPLHF
cdr3_nt: TGTGCCAGCAGTGAGGTGGGGGATTGGTCACCCCTCCACTTT

clone_size: -
v_call: TRBV20-1
j_call: TRBJ1-1
d_call: -
cdr3_aa: CSPFWQGRTEAFF
cdr3_nt: TGCAGTCCTTTTTGGCAGGGAAGAACTGAAGCTTTCTTT

clone_size: medium-sized
v_call: TRBV27
j_call: TRBJ1-2
d_call: -
cdr3_aa: CASSSSFDRNDYTF
cdr3_nt: TGTGCCAGCAGTTCATCATTTGACAGGAATGACTACACCTTC

clone_size: many
v_call: TRBV10-2
j_call: TRBJ2-7
d_call: -
cdr3_aa: CASRGYGSNYEQYF
cdr3_nt: TGCGCCAGCAGGGGGTATGGGTCGAACTACGAGCAGTACTTC

clone_size: many
v_call: TRBV4-3
j_call: TRBJ2-3
d_call: TRBD1
cdr3_aa: CASSHYRTGWSLDTQYF
cdr3_nt: TGCGCCAGCAGCCATTATCGGACAGGGTGGTCCTTAGATACGCAGTATTTT

clone_size: medium-sized
v_call: TRBV4-2
j_call: TRBJ2-3
d_call: -
cdr3_aa: CASSQDLRGGTQYF
cdr3_nt: TGTGCCAGCAGCCAAGATCTTAGGGGTGGTACGCAGTATTTT

clone_size: medium-sized
v_call: TRBV7-2
j_call: TRBJ1-6
d_call: -
cdr3_aa: CASSLALAGKSPLHF
cdr3_nt: TGTGCCAGCAGCTTAGCGCTGGCAGGGAAATCACCCCTCCACTTT

clone_size: medium-sized
v_call: TRBV15
j_call: TRBJ1-6
d_call: TRBD1
cdr3_aa: CATATGGNGSPLHF
cdr3_nt: TGTGCCACCGCGACAGGGGGCAACGGTTCACCCCTCCACTTT

clone_size: medium-sized
v_call: TRBV4-1
j_call: TRBJ2-7
d_call: TRBD1
cdr3_aa: CASSQVATGGSSYEQYF
cdr3_nt: TGCGCCAGCAGCCAAGTGGCCACAGGGGGTTCGTCCTACGAGCAGTACTTC

clone_size: many
v_call: TRBV3-1
j_call: TRBJ1-1
d_call: -
cdr3_aa: CASSQVGSEAFF
cdr3_nt: TGTGCCAGCAGCCAAGTGGGCTCTGAAGCTTTCTTT

clone_size: medium-sized
v_call: TRBV30
j_call: TRBJ2-1
d_call: -
cdr3_aa: CAWIGGSSYNEQFF
cdr3_nt: TGTGCCTGGATAGGAGGGAGCTCCTACAATGAGCAGTTCTTC

clone_size: -
v_call: TRBV28
j_call: TRBJ1-1
d_call: -
cdr3_aa: CASTSWPNTEAFF
cdr3_nt: TGTGCCAGCACCTCTTGGCCGAACACTGAAGCTTTCTTT

clone_size: few
v_call: TRBV7-6
j_call: TRBJ2-3
d_call: -
cdr3_aa: CASSSGNRERGDTQYF
cdr3_nt: TGTGCCAGCAGCTCTGGGAACAGGGAGAGAGGAGATACGCAGTATTTT

clone_size: many
v_call: TRBV7-2
j_call: TRBJ2-7
d_call: TRBD2
cdr3_aa: CASSLGEGYEQYF
cdr3_nt: TGTGCCAGCAGCTTAGGGGAGGGCTACGAGCAGTACTTC

clone_size: medium-sized
v_call: TRBV7-9
j_call: TRBJ1-2
d_call: TRBD1
cdr3_aa: CASSSEVLTGRSGYTF
cdr3_nt: TGTGCCAGCAGCTCTGAGGTCCTGACAGGGAGGAGTGGCTACACCTTC

clone_size: medium-sized
v_call: TRBV9
j_call: TRBJ2-5
d_call: -
cdr3_aa: CASSVGLLEGRQETQYF
cdr3_nt: TGTGCCAGCAGCGTAGGGCTATTGGAGGGACGCCAAGAGACCCAGTACTTC

clone_size: -
v_call: TRBV7-2
j_call: TRBJ2-3
d_call: -
cdr3_aa: CASSSNTDTQYF
cdr3_nt: TGTGCCAGCAGTTCGAACACAGATACGCAGTATTTT

clone_size: many
v_call: TRBV20-1
j_call: TRBJ1-5
d_call: TRBD1
cdr3_aa: CSASPLGQDHQPQHF
cdr3_nt: TGCAGTGCTAGTCCCCTGGGACAGGATCATCAGCCCCAGCATTTT

clone_size: medium-sized
v_call: TRBV20-1
j_call: TRBJ2-7
d_call: -
cdr3_aa: CSARIPPEQYF
cdr3_nt: TGCAGTGCTAGAATTCCACCCGAGCAGTACTTC

clone_size: medium-sized
v_call: TRBV10-2
j_call: TRBJ1-5
d_call: TRBD1
cdr3_aa: CASSEPNTGARGPQHF
cdr3_nt: TGCGCCAGCAGTGAGCCAAACACAGGGGCCCGGGGGCCCCAGCATTTT

clone_size: -
v_call: TRBV12-3/TRBV12-4
j_call: TRBJ1-5
d_call: TRBD1
cdr3_aa: CASSRQGGQPQHF
cdr3_nt: TGTGCCAGCAGTCGACAGGGCGGTCAGCCCCAGCATTTT

clone_size: medium-sized
v_call: TRBV11-2
j_call: TRBJ2-1
d_call: -
cdr3_aa: CASSKGNEQFF
cdr3_nt: TGTGCCAGCAGCAAGGGCAATGAGCAGTTCTTC

clone_size: few
v_call: TRBV7-2
j_call: TRBJ1-6
d_call: -
cdr3_aa: CASSRSHNSPLHF
cdr3_nt: TGTGCCAGCAGCCGATCCCATAATTCACCCCTCCACTTT

clone_size: many
v_call: TRBV10-3
j_call: TRBJ2-5
d_call: -
cdr3_aa: CAISEGLMTGIQETQYF
cdr3_nt: TGTGCCATCAGTGAGGGACTAATGACAGGGATTCAAGAGACCCAGTACTTC

clone_size: -
v_call: TRBV3-1
j_call: TRBJ1-2
d_call: TRBD1
cdr3_aa: CASSQSGTVYGYTF
cdr3_nt: TGTGCCAGCAGCCAGTCCGGGACAGTCTATGGCTACACCTTC

clone_size: once
v_call: TRBV21-1
j_call: TRBJ1-3
d_call: -
cdr3_aa: CASSKSGTPGNTIYF
cdr3_nt: TGTGCCAGCAGCAAATCGGGGACGCCTGGAAACACCATATATTTT

clone_size: few
v_call: TRBV5-1
j_call: TRBJ2-5
d_call: -
cdr3_aa: CASRRDLEQETQYF
cdr3_nt: TGCGCCAGCAGAAGGGACTTAGAACAAGAGACCCAGTACTTC

clone_size: many
v_call: TRBV27
j_call: TRBJ2-2
d_call: TRBD1
cdr3_aa: CASSSTGQGGGELFF
cdr3_nt: TGTGCCAGCAGTTCGACGGGACAGGGTGGCGGGGAGCTGTTTTTT

clone_size: many
v_call: TRBV7-8
j_call: TRBJ2-5
d_call: TRBD2
cdr3_aa: CASSFRAASGLETQYF
cdr3_nt: TGTGCCAGCAGCTTCAGGGCTGCTAGCGGGTTAGAGACCCAGTACTTC

clone_size: few
v_call: TRBV29-1
j_call: TRBJ1-1
d_call: TRBD1
cdr3_aa: CSVAGTEAEAFF
cdr3_nt: TGCAGCGTGGCCGGGACAGAGGCTGAAGCTTTCTTT

clone_size: -
v_call: TRBV5-1
j_call: TRBJ2-7
d_call: -
cdr3_aa: CASSFQAASYEQYF
cdr3_nt: TGCGCCAGCAGCTTCCAGGCAGCATCCTACGAGCAGTACTTC